This TCR beta chain was identified during a study of T cell clones after liver transplantation. Whole-study context: TCRbeta sequencing after a pre-transplant mixed lymphocyte reaction identified graft-donor-reactive clones, later tracked in post-transplant blood. Tolerant meant at least one year fully off immunosuppression without liver enzymes above twice normal.

CD3+CD4+ and CD3+CD8+ cells were FACS-sorted from thawed unstimulated PBMCs. Study-level points and caveats: Circulating graft-donor-reactive CD4 TCRbeta sequences fell significantly post-transplant in 5 of 8 subjects.

Note on this clone: Its antigen is not identified.

V shed 5 bases and J shed 6 bases, with 20 bases lying between them. Germline V gives CDR1 MDHEN, CDR2 SYDVKM. This CDR3 is 16 amino acids long. Here immunoSEQ multiplex PCR was the method, and the copy in TCRdb shows in-frame clones only, minus some. Seen here are tens of thousands of clones, around 80% observed once, and the top ten hold approximately 0.73%. The starting material was CD4+ T cells from blood, obtained 12 months after liver transplant. The sequence was obtained from a human patient who received a liver transplant. Some T cells may trace back to the graft donor. The V gene is TRBV28, the J gene TRBJ1-5; unclear D gene. The CDR3 DNA follows: TGTGCCAGCAGTCAGGCGAAGGCCCCCTCGGGTCAGCCCCAGCATTTT. As protein: CASSQAKAPSGQPQHF.